This TCR beta chain was observed in a study of cytomegalovirus exposure and HLA in healthy donors. Study observations and caveats: Productive rates of about 87% or about 30% were seen for most TCR beta V segments in an earlier analysis. It has been reported that TCR beta sequences accurately predicted the HLA-A and HLA-B alleles of most subjects. Through in vitro validation, three CMV-associated chains were shown to be specific for CMV antigens.

The PCR used 60 Vbeta and 13 Jbeta primers. The method was immunoSEQ multiplex PCR; TCRdb's version includes in-frame clones alone and lacks a portion of them. The specimen's table records over 45,000 clones. Trimming removed 6 bases from V and 5 bases from J; junction bases left unmatched: 4. Germline-derived CDR1 and CDR2 are MNHEY and SVGAGI. The CDR3 sequence is 13 residues long. Remarks on this clone: Its matching antigen is unknown.

The J gene is TRBJ2-7, the V gene TRBV6-5, with 10 nucleotides matching TRBD1. Sequenced: PBMCs. The clonotype was recovered from a woman aged 40 to 50 in good health and CMV-seronegative. The CDR3 region is CASRYDRGHEQYF. Written as DNA, the CDR3 is TGTGCCAGCAGATATGACAGGGGGCACGAGCAGTACTTC.